This TCR beta chain was sequenced during a study of blood T cell repertoires in COVID-19. Participants' own reports of clinical history determined their cohort assignment. Cohort 3 recovered donors had two negative PCRs, clearance, or symptom resolution. Libraries were prepared by immunoSEQ multiplex PCR; TCRdb keeps only in-frame clonotypes and omits some of them. The table shows roughly 450,000 clones, with 90% occurring only once. V was pared by 3 bases and J by 6 bases, with 6 bases of the junction left unmatched. The CDR3 loop spans 15 amino acids. Germline loops: CDR1 SEHNR, CDR2 FQNEAQ (reference sequence). This clone was detected only a few times.

The TCR was taken from a man between 18 and 29 years old who had recovered from COVID-19. Sequences were obtained from PBMCs or T cells enriched from blood (not recorded which). The chain is built from TRBV7-9 and TRBJ1-5; TRBD1 aligns across 9 bases. In nucleotides, the CDR3 is TGTGCCAGCAGCTTCGGGTGGACAGGGGCTCAGCCCCAGCATTTT. Residues: CASSFGWTGAQPQHF.